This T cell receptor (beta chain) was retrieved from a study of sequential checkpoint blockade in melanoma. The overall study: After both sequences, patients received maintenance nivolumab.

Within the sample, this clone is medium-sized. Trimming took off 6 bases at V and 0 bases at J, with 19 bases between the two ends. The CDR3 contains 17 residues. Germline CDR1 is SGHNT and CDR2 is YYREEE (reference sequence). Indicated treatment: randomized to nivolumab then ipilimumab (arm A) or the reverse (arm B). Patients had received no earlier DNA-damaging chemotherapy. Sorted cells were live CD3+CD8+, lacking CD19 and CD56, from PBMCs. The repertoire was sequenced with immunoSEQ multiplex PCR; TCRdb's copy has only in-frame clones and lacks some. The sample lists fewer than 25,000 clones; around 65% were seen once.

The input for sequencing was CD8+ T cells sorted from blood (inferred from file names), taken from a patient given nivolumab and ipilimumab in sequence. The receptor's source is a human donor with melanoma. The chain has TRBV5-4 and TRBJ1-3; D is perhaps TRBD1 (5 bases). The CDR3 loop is CASTFRAGGRSGNTIYF. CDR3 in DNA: TGTGCCAGCACTTTTCGTGCCGGGGGACGCTCTGGAAACACCATATATTTT.